The entry below describes one T cell receptor beta chain. TCRdb's table, derived via immunoSEQ multiplex PCR, lists solely in-frame clones and lacks some. The data contain 25,000 to 30,000 clones, 90% of them singletons. The data are from a study of blood T cell repertoires in COVID-19. Overall study context: The United States, Italy and Spain provided the acute and convalescent COVID-19 samples.

Germline V gene sequence: CDR1 LGHNT, CDR2 FRNRAP. The ends lost 4 bases at V and 4 bases at J; junction bases unmatched: 7. The CDR3 is 15 amino acids. V is TRBV12-5 and J is TRBJ2-4; 7 bases agree with TRBD2. Specimen: peripheral blood. This sequence originates from a human donor in a cohort sampled during active COVID-19. CDR3 DNA sequence: TGTGCTAGTGGTTCTGGGGGGGTTCGGAAAAACATTCAGTACTTC. This translates into CASGSGGVRKNIQYF.